This TCR beta chain was found in a study of shared clonotypes between healthy human individuals. Study background: The study enrolled a couple of women and three men aged 18 to 49.

Of note for this clone: Additional DNA sequences in this sample encode the identical CDR3.

The authors ran the assay at deep level. Splitting of each subset's genomic DNA was done evenly across several immunoSEQ plates. The method was immunoSEQ multiplex PCR; TCRdb's version includes in-frame clones alone and lacks a portion of them. The sample lists fewer than 600,000 clones, 75% to 85% occurring once. Germline assignment: CDR1 SGHRS and CDR2 YFSETQ. V dropped 4 bases and J dropped 2; count of bases not matched to a gene: 2. The CDR3 loop spans 14 amino acids. The sample consisted of PBMCs. The receptor comes from a woman aged 40 to 49 in good health. Some clones in this sample may be carry-over from other donors' samples. J is TRBJ1-2 and V is TRBV5-1, with 10 positions matching TRBD1. The CDR3 here is CASSPGQGNYGYTF. CDR3 nucleotides: TGCGCCAGCAGCCCGGGACAGGGGAACTATGGCTACACCTTC.